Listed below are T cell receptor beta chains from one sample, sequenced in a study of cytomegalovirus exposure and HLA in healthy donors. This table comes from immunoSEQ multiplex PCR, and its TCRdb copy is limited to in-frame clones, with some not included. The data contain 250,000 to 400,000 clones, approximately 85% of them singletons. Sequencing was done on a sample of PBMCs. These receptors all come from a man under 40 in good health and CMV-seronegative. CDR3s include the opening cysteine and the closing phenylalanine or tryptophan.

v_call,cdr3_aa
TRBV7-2,CASSLSGLAGHTDTQYF
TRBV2,CASSDGRVRDYGYTF
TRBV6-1,CASSEYDRDGGGYTF
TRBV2,CASSDWQDRATMNTEAFF
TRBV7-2,CASSLRAGTGALSGNTIYF
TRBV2,CASSMDRGLYGYTF
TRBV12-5,CASGLMPVEAFF
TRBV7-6,CASSLATRGGYNEQFF
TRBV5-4,CASSYRGGTGELFF
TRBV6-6,CASSYAEQGWETQYF
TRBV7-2,CASTTPAAAYEQYF
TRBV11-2,CALGRGPQETQYF
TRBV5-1,CASTPGLQRDIQYF
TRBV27,CASNTGLLDSFLPNEKLFF
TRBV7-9,CASSFGLAGASWETQYF
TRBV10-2,CASSEALAKNIQYF
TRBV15,CATSRRTGGADTQYF
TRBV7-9,CASSLVVTSGAEQFF
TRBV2,CASRKEGRSNSPLHF
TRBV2,CASSAGQGVDEQFF
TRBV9,CASSVDGLAGEETQYF
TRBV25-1,CASSDPGQAHSPLHF
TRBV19,CASSIVVAGAAKNIQYF
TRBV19,CASRDRGTDTQYF
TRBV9,CASSNHFGFEKLFF
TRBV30,CAWSGMGARNSPLHF
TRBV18,CASSPPGPAGTQYF
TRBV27,CASSPWGRVGNQPQHF
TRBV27,CASSLGTGGNQPQHF
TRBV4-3,CASSQESQIYNSPLHF
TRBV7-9,CASSLAGGGNTEAFF
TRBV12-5,CASGLNRNTEAFF
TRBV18,CASSLRGLPDTQYF
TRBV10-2,CASRLIGGGLETQYF
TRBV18,CASSPGLSSYNSPLHF
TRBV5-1,CASRLNNSPLHF
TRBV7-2,CASSLGPGNTEAFF
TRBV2,CASKVLAGDVGELFF
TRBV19,CASSFDRGGQPQHF
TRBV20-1,CSARQGYGYTF
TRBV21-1,CASTPERVGWYEQYF
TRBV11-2,CASSYQGQGYNEQFF
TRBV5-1,CASSPQGTLTGKVDTQYF